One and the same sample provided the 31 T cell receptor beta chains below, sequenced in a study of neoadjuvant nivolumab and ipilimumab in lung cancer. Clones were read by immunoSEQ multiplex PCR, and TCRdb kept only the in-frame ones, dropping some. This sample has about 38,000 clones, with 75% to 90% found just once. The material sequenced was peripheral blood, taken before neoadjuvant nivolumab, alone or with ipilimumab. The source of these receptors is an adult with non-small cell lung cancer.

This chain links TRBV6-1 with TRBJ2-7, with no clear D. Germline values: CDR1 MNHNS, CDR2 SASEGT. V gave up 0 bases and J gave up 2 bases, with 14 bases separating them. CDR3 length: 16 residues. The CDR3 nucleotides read TGTGCCAGCAGTGAAGCCAGAATCCGAAATGCCTACGAGCAGTACTTC. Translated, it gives CASSEARIRNAYEQYF.

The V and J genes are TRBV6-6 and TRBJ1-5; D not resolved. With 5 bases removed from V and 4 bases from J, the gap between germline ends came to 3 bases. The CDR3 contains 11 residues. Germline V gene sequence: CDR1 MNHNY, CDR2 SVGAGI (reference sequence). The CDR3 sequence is CASSQNQPQHF. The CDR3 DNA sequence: TGTGCCAGCAGTCAGAATCAGCCCCAGCATTTT.

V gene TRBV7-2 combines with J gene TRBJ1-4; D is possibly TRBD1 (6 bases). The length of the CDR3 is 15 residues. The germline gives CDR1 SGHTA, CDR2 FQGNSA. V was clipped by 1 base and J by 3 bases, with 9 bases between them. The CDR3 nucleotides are TGTGCCAGCAGCTTAGTCAGGGGATCTAATGAAAAACTGTTTTTT. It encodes CASSLVRGSNEKLFF.

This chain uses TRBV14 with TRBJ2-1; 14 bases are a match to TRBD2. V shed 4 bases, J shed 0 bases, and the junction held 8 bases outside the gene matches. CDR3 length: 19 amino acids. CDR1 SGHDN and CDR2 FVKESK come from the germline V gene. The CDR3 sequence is CASSPGLAGGRSSYNEQFF. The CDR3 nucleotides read TGTGCCAGCAGCCCTGGACTAGCGGGAGGCCGGAGCTCCTACAATGAGCAGTTCTTC.

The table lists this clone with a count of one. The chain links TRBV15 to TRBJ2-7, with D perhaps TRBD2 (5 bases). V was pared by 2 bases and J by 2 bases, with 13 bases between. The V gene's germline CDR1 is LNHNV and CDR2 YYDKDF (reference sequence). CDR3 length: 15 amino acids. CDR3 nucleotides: TGTGCCACCAGCAGAATGGCGGGTCGGGCCTACGAGCAGTACTTC. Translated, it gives CATSRMAGRAYEQYF.

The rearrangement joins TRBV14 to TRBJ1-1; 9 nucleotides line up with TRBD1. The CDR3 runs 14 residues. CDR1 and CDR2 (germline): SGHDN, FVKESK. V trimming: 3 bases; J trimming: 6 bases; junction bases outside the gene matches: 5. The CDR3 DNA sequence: TGTGCCAGCAGCCAGTACAGGGGGCGTCCTGAAGCTTTCTTT. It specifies CASSQYRGRPEAFF. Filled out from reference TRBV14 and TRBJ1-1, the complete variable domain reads EAGVTQFPSHSVIEKGQTVTLRCDPISGHDNLYWYRRVMGKEIKFLLHFVKESKQDESGMPNNRFLAERTGGTYSTLKVQPAELEDSGVYFCASSQYRGRPEAFFGQGTRLTVV.

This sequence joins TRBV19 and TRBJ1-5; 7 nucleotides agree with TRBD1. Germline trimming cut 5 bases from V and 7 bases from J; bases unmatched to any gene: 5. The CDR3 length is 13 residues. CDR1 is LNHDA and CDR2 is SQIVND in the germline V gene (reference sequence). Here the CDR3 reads CASSVTGNQPQHF. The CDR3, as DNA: TGTGCCAGTAGTGTGACAGGGAACCAGCCCCAGCATTTT.

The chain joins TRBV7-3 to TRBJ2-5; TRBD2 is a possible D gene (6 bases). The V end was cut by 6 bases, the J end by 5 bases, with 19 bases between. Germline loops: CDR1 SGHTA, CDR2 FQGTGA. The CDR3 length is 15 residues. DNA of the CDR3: TGTGCCAGCAGAGGGTTCCGGGAGTTAGAGGAGACCCAGTACTTC. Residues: CASRGFRELEETQYF. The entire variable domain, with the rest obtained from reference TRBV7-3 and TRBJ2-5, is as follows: GAGVSQTPSNKVTEKGKYVELRCDPISGHTALYWYRQSLGQGPEFLIYFQGTGAADDSGLPNDRFFAVRPEGSVSTLKIQRTERGDSAVYLCASRGFRELEETQYFGPGTRLLVL.

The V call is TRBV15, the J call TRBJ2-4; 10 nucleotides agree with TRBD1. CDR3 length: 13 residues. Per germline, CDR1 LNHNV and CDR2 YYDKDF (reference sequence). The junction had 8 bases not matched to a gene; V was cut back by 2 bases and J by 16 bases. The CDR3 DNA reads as TGTGCCACCAGCAGACCCGGACAGGGGGATCTCTACTTC. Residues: CATSRPGQGDLYF.

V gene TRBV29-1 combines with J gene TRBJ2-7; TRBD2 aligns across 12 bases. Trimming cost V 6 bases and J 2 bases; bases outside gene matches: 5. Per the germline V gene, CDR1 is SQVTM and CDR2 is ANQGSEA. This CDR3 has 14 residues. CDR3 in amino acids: CSVALAGGAYEQYF. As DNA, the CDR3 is TGCAGCGTCGCCCTAGCGGGGGGGGCCTACGAGCAGTACTTC.

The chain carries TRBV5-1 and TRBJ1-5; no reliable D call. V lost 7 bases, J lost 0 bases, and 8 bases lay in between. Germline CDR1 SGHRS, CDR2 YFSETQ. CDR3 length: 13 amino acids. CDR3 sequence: CASQRDSNQPQHF. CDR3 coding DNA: TGCGCCAGCCAGAGAGATAGCAATCAGCCCCAGCATTTT. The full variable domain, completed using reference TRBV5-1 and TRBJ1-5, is KAGVTQTPRYLIKTRGQQVTLSCSPISGHRSVSWYQQTPGQGLQFLFEYFSETQRNKGNFPGRFSGRQFSNSRSEMNVSTLELGDSALYLCASQRDSNQPQHFGDGTRLSIL.

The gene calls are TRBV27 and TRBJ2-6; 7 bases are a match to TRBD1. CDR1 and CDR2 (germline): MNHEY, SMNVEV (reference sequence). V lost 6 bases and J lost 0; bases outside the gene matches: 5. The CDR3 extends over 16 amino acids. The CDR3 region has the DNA TGTGCCAGCAGGCCAGGGGGAAGCTCTGGGGCCAACGTCCTGACTTTC. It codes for CASRPGGSSGANVLTF.

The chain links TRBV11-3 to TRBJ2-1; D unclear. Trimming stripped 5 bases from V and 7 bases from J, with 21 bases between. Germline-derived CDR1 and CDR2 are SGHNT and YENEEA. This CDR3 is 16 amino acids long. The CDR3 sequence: CASSATKGGRGNEQFF. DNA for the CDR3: TGTGCCAGCAGCGCAACTAAGGGTGGTCGAGGAAATGAGCAGTTCTTC.

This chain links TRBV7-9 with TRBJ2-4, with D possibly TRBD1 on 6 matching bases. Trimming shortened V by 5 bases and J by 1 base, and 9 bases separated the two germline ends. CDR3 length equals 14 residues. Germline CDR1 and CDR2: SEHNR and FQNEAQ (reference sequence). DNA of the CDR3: TGTGCCAGCAGCGTAGGGGGTGCCAAAAACATTCAGTACTTC. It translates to CASSVGGAKNIQYF. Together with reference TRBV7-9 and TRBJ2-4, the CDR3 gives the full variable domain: DTGVSQNPRHKITKRGQNVTFRCDPISEHNRLYWYRQTLGQGPEFLTYFQNEAQLEKSRLLSDRFSAERPKGSFSTLEIQRTEQGDSAMYLCASSVGGAKNIQYFGAGTRLSVL.

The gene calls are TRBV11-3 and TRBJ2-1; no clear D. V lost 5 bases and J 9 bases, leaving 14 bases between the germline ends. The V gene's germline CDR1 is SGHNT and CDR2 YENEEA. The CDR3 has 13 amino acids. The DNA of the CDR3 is TGTGCCAGCAGCCCCCGGACCACGGGTGAGCAGTTCTTC. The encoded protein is CASSPRTTGEQFF.

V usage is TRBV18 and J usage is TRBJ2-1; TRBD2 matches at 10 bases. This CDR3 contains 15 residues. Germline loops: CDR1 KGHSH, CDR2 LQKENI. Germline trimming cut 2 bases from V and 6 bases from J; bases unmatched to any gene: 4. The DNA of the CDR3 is TGTGCCAGCTCACCAAGCACTAGCGGGACCAATGAGCAGTTCTTC. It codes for CASSPSTSGTNEQFF. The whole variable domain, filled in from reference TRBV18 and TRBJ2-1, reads NAGVMQNPRHLVRRRGQEARLRCSPMKGHSHVYWYRQLPEEGLKFMVYLQKENIIDESGMPKERFSAEFPKEGPSILRIQQVVRGDSAAYFCASSPSTSGTNEQFFGPGTRLTVL.

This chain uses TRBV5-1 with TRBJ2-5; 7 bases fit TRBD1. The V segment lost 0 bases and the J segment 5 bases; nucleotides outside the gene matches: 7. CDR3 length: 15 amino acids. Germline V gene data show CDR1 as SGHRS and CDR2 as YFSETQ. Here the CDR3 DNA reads TGCGCCAGCAGCTTGGGGCAGGGGGTGGTTGAGACCCAGTACTTC. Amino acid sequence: CASSLGQGVVETQYF.

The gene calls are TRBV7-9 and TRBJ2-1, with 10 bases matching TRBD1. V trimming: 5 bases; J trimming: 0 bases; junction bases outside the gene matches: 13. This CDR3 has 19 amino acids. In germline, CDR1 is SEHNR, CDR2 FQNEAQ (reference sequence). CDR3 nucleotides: TGTGCCAGCAGCCCAGCAGGACAGGGGGGTCAACACTCCTACAATGAGCAGTTCTTC. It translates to CASSPAGQGGQHSYNEQFF.

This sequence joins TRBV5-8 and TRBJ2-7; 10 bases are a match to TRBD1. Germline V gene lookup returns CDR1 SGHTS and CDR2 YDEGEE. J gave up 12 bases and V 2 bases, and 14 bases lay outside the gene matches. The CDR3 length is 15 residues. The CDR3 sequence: CASSFAGTGATSPYF. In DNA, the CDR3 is TGTGCCAGCAGCTTTGCCGGGACAGGGGCCACCAGTCCGTACTTC.

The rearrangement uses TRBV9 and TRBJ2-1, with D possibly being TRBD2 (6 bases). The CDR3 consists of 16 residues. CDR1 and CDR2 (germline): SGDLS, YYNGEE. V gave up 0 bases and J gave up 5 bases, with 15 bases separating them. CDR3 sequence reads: CASSVGVTRAHNEQFF. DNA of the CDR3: TGTGCCAGCAGCGTAGGAGTGACTAGGGCCCACAATGAGCAGTTCTTC. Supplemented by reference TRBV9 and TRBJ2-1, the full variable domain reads DSGVTQTPKHLITATGQRVTLRCSPRSGDLSVYWYQQSLDQGLQFLIQYYNGEERAKGNILERFSAQQFPDLHSELNLSSLELGDSALYFCASSVGVTRAHNEQFFGPGTRLTVL.

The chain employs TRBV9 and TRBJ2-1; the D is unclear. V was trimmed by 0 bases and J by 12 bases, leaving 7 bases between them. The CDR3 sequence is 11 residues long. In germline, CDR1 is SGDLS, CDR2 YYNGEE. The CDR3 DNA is TGTGCCAGCAGCGTAGGGAGCGTGCAGTTCTTC. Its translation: CASSVGSVQFF.

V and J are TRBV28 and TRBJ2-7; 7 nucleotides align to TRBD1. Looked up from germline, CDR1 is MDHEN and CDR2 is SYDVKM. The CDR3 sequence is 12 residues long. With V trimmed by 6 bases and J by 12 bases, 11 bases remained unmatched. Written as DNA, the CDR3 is TGTGCCAGCAGCTCTGTACGACAGGGCGGGTACTTC. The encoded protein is CASSSVRQGGYF.

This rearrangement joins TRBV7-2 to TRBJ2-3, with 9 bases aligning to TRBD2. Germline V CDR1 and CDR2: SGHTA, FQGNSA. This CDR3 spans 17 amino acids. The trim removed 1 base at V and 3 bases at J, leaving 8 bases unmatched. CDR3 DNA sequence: TGTGCCAGCAGCTTAGTGGCGGGAGGGCCTTTGACAGATACGCAGTATTTT. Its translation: CASSLVAGGPLTDTQYF.

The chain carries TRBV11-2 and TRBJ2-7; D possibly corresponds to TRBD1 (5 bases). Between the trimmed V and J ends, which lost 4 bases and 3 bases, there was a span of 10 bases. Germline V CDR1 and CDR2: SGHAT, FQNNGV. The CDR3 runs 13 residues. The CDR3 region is CASSSLTVYEQYF. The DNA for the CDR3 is TGTGCCAGCAGCTCGTTGACAGTCTACGAGCAGTACTTC.

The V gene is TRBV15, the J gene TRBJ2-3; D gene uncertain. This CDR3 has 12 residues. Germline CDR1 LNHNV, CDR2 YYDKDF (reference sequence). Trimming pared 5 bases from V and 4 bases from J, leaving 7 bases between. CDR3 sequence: CATSSAADTQYF. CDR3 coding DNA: TGTGCCACCAGCTCCGCGGCAGATACGCAGTATTTT.

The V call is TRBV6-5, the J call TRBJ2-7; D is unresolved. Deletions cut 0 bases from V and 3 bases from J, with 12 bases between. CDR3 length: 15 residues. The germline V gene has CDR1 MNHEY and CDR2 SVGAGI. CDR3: CASSYSSLLDYEQYF. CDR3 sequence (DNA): TGTGCCAGCAGTTACTCGAGCCTCCTTGACTACGAGCAGTACTTC.

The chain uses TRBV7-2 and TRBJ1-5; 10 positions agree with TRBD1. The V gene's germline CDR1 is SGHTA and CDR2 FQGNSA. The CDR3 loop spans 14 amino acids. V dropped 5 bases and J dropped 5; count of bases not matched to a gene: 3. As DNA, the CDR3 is TGTGCCAGCAGCACGGGGACAGGGGATCAGCCCCAGCATTTT. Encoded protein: CASSTGTGDQPQHF.

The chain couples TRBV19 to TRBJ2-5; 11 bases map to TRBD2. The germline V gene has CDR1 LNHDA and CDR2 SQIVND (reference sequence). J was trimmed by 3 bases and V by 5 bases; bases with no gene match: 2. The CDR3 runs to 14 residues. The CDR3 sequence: CASSDSGREETQYF. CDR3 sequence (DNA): TGTGCCAGTAGTGATAGCGGGAGGGAAGAGACCCAGTACTTC.

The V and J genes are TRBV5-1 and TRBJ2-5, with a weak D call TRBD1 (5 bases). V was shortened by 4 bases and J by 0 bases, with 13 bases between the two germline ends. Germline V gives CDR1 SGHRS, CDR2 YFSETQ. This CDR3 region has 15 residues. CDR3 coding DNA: TGCGCCAGCAGCGTAGCCCCAGGGTACCAAGAGACCCAGTACTTC. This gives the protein CASSVAPGYQETQYF.

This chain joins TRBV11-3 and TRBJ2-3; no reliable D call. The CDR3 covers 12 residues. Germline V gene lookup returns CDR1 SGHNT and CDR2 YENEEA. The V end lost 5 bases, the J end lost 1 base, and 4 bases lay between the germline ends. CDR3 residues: CASSSGTDTQYF. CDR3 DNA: TGTGCCAGCAGCAGCGGCACAGATACGCAGTATTTT.

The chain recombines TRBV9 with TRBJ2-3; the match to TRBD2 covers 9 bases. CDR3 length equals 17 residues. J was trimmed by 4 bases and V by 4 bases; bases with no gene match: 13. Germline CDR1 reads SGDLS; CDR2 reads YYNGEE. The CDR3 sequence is CASSLREGAGGADTQYF. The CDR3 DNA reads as TGTGCCAGCAGCTTACGGGAGGGAGCGGGAGGTGCAGATACGCAGTATTTT. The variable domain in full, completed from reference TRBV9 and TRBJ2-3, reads DSGVTQTPKHLITATGQRVTLRCSPRSGDLSVYWYQQSLDQGLQFLIQYYNGEERAKGNILERFSAQQFPDLHSELNLSSLELGDSALYFCASSLREGAGGADTQYFGPGTRLTVL.